The 17 T cell receptor beta chains below come from one sample, sequenced in a study of identical twins. TCRdb re-derived calls from the 5' RACE reads in MiXCR, one entry per CDR3 protein. This table holds 690,000 or so distinct CDR3 sequences, over 8.5% found once. This sample also appeared in a second study, on yellow fever vaccine responses in identical twins.

The sequencing sample was made of PBMCs. All receptors come from a woman aged 18-29 years in good health.

This clonotype came up a few times. This chain uses TRBV4-2 with TRBJ2-7; maybe TRBD2 (6 bases). CDR1 and CDR2 (germline): LGHNA, YNFKEQ. Trimming left V 0 bases short and J 2 bases short, with 8 bases between. The CDR3 covers 14 residues. DNA for the CDR3: TGTGCCAGCAGCCAAGACGGGAGTCCCTACGAGCAGTACTTC. Translating gives CASSQDGSPYEQYF.

The chain joins TRBV18 to TRBJ2-7; D might be TRBD1 or TRBD2, each matching 5 bases. The CDR3 totals 14 residues. Germline CDR1 and CDR2: KGHSH and LQKENI. V lost 3 bases and J 3 bases, leaving 12 bases between the germline ends. CDR3 residues: CASSPGAALYEQYF. The CDR3 DNA follows: TGTGCCAGCTCACCCGGGGCGGCTCTCTACGAGCAGTACTTC.

The J gene is TRBJ1-2, the V gene TRBV29-1; D gene unclear. Between the trimmed V and J ends, which lost 0 bases and 8 bases, there was a span of 10 bases. The CDR3 covers 12 residues. Germline assignment: CDR1 SQVTM and CDR2 ANQGSEA. The CDR3 DNA reads TGCAGCGTTGAAGAGGGTCGGAACGGCTACACCTTC. Its protein is CSVEEGRNGYTF.

This clonotype came up many times. The J gene is TRBJ1-1, the V gene TRBV18, with 7 bases matching TRBD1. Losses at the gene ends were 3 bases for V and 5 bases for J; bases not matched to a gene: 6. From germline, CDR1 is KGHSH and CDR2 LQKENI. There are 14 residues in the CDR3. The CDR3 loop reads CASSPFPDRTEAFF. In DNA form, the CDR3 reads TGTGCCAGCTCACCCTTCCCGGACAGGACTGAAGCTTTCTTT.

V gene TRBV29-1 combines with J gene TRBJ2-7; D call uncertain. Trimming took off 7 bases at V and 1 base at J, with 11 bases between the two ends. The CDR3 extends over 12 amino acids. In germline, CDR1 is SQVTM, CDR2 ANQGSEA. The CDR3 loop is CSAKSVSYEQYF. The DNA for the CDR3 is TGCAGCGCCAAATCGGTATCCTACGAGCAGTACTTC.

This clonotype was seen a few times. The chain uses TRBV5-1 and TRBJ2-7, with D possibly matching TRBD1 (5 bases). The CDR3 length is 13 residues. In germline, CDR1 is SGHRS, CDR2 YFSETQ. V was clipped by 7 bases and J by 3 bases, with 14 bases between them. CDR3 residues: CASRPDQGYEQYF. CDR3 nucleotides: TGCGCCAGCCGCCCCGATCAGGGCTACGAGCAGTACTTC.

V usage is TRBV7-8 and J usage is TRBJ2-7; 7 bases line up with TRBD1. The CDR3 spans 14 residues. Losses at the gene ends were 5 bases for V and 6 bases for J; bases not matched to a gene: 10. From germline, CDR1 is SGHVS and CDR2 FQNEAQ. CDR3: CASSMRWDSREQYF. DNA for the CDR3: TGTGCCAGCAGCATGAGATGGGACAGTCGCGAGCAGTACTTC.

The chain couples TRBV9 to TRBJ2-5; D might be TRBD2 (5 bases). Germline CDR1 is SGDLS and CDR2 is YYNGEE. CDR3 length: 14 amino acids. V gave up 0 bases and J gave up 0 bases, with 6 bases separating them. Here the CDR3 DNA reads TGTGCCAGCAGCGTAGGGACTCACCAAGAGACCCAGTACTTC. Translated: CASSVGTHQETQYF.

The chain uses TRBV6-2 or TRBV6-3 and TRBJ2-3, with 8 positions matching TRBD2. V lost 5 bases to trimming and J lost 3 bases; unmatched junction nucleotides: 4. The CDR3 runs 14 residues. Germline V gene data show CDR1 as MNHEY and CDR2 as SVGEGT. CDR3 nucleotides: TGTGCCAGCAGTCCCGGGAGGGAAACAGATACGCAGTATTTT. Its translation: CASSPGRETDTQYF.

This clonotype was detected a few times. V usage is TRBV10-1 and J usage is TRBJ2-5; D is perhaps TRBD1 (5 bases). The germline CDR1 and CDR2 sequences are WNHNN and SYGVQD (reference sequence). This CDR3 is 15 amino acids long. With 3 bases removed from V and 2 bases from J, the gap between germline ends came to 13 bases. Written as DNA, the CDR3 is TGCGCCAGCAGTGAAGTCGGAACAGGACAAGAGACCCAGTACTTC. Translated: CASSEVGTGQETQYF.

The chain uses TRBV7-9 and TRBJ2-4; TRBD2 matches at 13 bases. The CDR3 extends over 17 amino acids. Germline V CDR1 and CDR2: SEHNR, FQNEAQ (reference sequence). V lost 5 bases, J lost 0 bases, and 4 bases stayed unmatched. The CDR3 loop is CASSLTSGGIAKNIQYF. The CDR3 DNA reads as TGTGCCAGCAGCCTGACTAGCGGGGGGATAGCCAAAAACATTCAGTACTTC.

This rearrangement joins TRBV10-3 to TRBJ2-7; D may be TRBD2 (5 bases). The germline V gene has CDR1 ENHRY and CDR2 SYGVKD. The CDR3 contains 13 residues. The ends were cut back, 5 bases at V and 3 bases at J, with 11 bases in the middle. The CDR3 is CAISSGRDYEQYF. CDR3 nucleotides: TGTGCCATCAGTTCTGGACGGGACTACGAGCAGTACTTC.

This clonotype was counted at least ten times. The chain carries TRBV7-3 and TRBJ2-7; tentatively, D is TRBD1 (5 bases). Deletions cut 2 bases from V and 7 bases from J, with 21 bases between. The germline V gene has CDR1 SGHTA and CDR2 FQGTGA. The CDR3 totals 16 residues. CDR3 region: CASSLLGTGPLEEQYF. The CDR3, as DNA: TGTGCCAGCAGCTTATTAGGCACAGGCCCTTTGGAAGAGCAGTACTTC.

The J gene is TRBJ2-7, the V gene TRBV23-1, with a possible D match to TRBD1 (5 bases). TRBV23-1 is treated as an ORF (open reading frame) with a function not yet certain. The CDR3 contains 18 residues. V was cut by 0 bases and J by 2 bases, with 20 bases left in between. CDR3 DNA: TGCGCCAGCAGTCAATCGACCCCGGACACGAGGTTTACCTACGAGCAGTACTTC. Its translation: CASSQSTPDTRFTYEQYF.

The chain couples TRBV20-1 to TRBJ2-1; D is uncertain. Trimming took off 3 bases at V and 9 bases at J, with 15 bases between the two ends. The CDR3 has 13 residues. CDR1 and CDR2 from the germline V gene are DFQATT and SNEGSKA (reference sequence). In DNA form, the CDR3 reads TGCAGTGCTAGGTTCCTGGCCGCCAGTGAGCAGTTCTTC. This codes for CSARFLAASEQFF.

This chain joins TRBV6-2 or TRBV6-3 and TRBJ2-1, with 7 bases identical to TRBD2. The CDR3 consists of 15 residues. Germline V gene sequence: CDR1 MNHEY, CDR2 SVGEGT. V trimming: 5 bases; J trimming: 4 bases; junction bases outside the gene matches: 8. The CDR3 reads CASSPLANIYNEQFF. Here the CDR3 DNA reads TGTGCCAGCAGTCCACTAGCGAACATTTACAATGAGCAGTTCTTC.

This clonotype was seen many times. This chain links TRBV2 with TRBJ2-1, with 9 bases aligning to TRBD2. The V and J ends lost 1 base and 5 bases, in that order; junction bases with no gene match: 6. The CDR3 runs 16 residues. Germline CDR1 reads SNHLY; CDR2 reads FYNNEI. This CDR3 is CASSEVALAGNNEQFF. The CDR3 DNA sequence: TGTGCCAGCAGTGAAGTCGCGCTAGCGGGGAACAATGAGCAGTTCTTC.